Described below is a single T cell receptor (beta chain) sequence and its context. The data were obtained in a study of blood T cell repertoires in COVID-19. The CDR3 has 14 residues. Germline CDR1 and CDR2: SGHNT and YYREEE (reference sequence). V shed 6 bases and J 1 base; nucleotides not matched to a gene: 2. Here immunoSEQ multiplex PCR was the method, and the copy in TCRdb shows in-frame clones only, minus some. The table shows roughly 360,000 clones, with over 80% occurring only once. Sequencing input: PBMCs or T cells enriched from blood (not recorded which). This chain connects TRBV5-4 to TRBJ2-1; 9 bases match TRBD1. The receptor comes from a woman aged 50 to 60 who had recovered from COVID-19. The CDR3 nucleotides are TGTGCCAGCAAGGACAGGGGATCCTACAATGAGCAGTTCTTC. Translated: CASKDRGSYNEQFF.